Following are 5 T cell receptor beta chains from one sample sequenced in a study of OX40 agonist ivuxolimab in advanced cancers. The library was built by means of the immunoSEQ multiplex PCR assay. TCRdb stores this immuneACCESS table with in-frame sequences only. Part of the clones is absent; in the studies checked, under half of the shortfall reflects unresolved V genes, and no reason is known for the rest. The sample table contains tens of thousands of clones; only one count was recorded for approximately 90% of them. Together, the top ten hold approximately 12% of the sample. The specimen comprised CD4+ or CD8+ T cells sorted from blood, sampled in a trial of the OX40 agonist ivuxolimab. These receptors were obtained from an adult with an advanced solid tumor such as melanoma, head and neck, liver or kidney cancer.

The chain employs TRBV25-1 and TRBJ2-1; TRBD2 agrees at 16 bases. The V gene end was trimmed by 5 bases and the J gene end by 5 bases; junction bases not matched to a gene: 9. This CDR3 region has 18 residues. The V gene's germline CDR1 is MGHDK and CDR2 SYGVNS. CDR3 DNA sequence: TGTGCCAGCAGTCCTTTCCCGGGACTAGCGGGGGGGCACAATGAGCAGTTCTTC. This encodes CASSPFPGLAGGHNEQFF.

This clone appeared once. The CDR3 nucleotides read TGTGCCAGCAGCTTACAGGGGGGAAACACCATATATTTT. The encoded protein is CASSLQGGNTIYF. The chain uses TRBV5-8 and TRBJ1-3; 7 bases are a match to TRBD1. This CDR3 spans 13 amino acids. In germline, CDR1 is SGHTS, CDR2 YDEGEE. After removal of 2 bases from V and 4 bases from J, the junction contained 0 bases not matched to a gene.

This chain joins TRBV19 and TRBJ1-4; D call uncertain. The CDR3 has 17 residues. The V and J ends lost 2 bases and 4 bases respectively, with 17 bases between them. In germline, CDR1 is LNHDA, CDR2 SQIVND (reference sequence). The CDR3 DNA reads as TGTGCCAGTAGTATAAACTCTGCGATGCTCGGTAATGAAAAACTGTTTTTT. This encodes CASSINSAMLGNEKLFF.

V usage is TRBV9 and J usage is TRBJ2-3; D gene uncertain. V lost 0 bases and J lost 3, with 20 bases in between. This CDR3 is built from 18 residues. Germline-derived CDR1 and CDR2 are SGDLS and YYNGEE. CDR3 in DNA: TGTGCCAGCAGCGTAGGTCTGATGACATCCAACCCAACAGATACGCAGTATTTT. Translation gives CASSVGLMTSNPTDTQYF.

V usage is TRBV28 and J usage is TRBJ1-4, with D maybe TRBD1 (5 bases). Trimming cost V 5 bases and J 8 bases, with 21 bases left between them. The CDR3 consists of 16 residues. CDR1 and CDR2 from the germline V gene are MDHEN and SYDVKM. This CDR3 reads CASSPKQDQGGEKLFF. In DNA, the CDR3 is TGTGCCAGCAGTCCCAAGCAGGACCAGGGAGGCGAAAAACTGTTTTTT.